These 13 T cell receptor beta chains originate from one sample sequenced in a study of blood T cell repertoires in COVID-19. Clones were sequenced by immunoSEQ multiplex PCR, and TCRdb holds only the in-frame ones, with some missing. The table shows about 220,000 clones, with roughly 80% occurring only once. The sample was peripheral blood. Every receptor here comes from a human donor in a cohort sampled during active COVID-19.

The J gene is TRBJ1-1, the V gene TRBV12-3 or TRBV12-4; D remains ambiguous. V was trimmed by 5 bases and J by 1 base, leaving 8 bases between them. The CDR3 consists of 13 residues. The CDR3, as DNA: TGTGCCAGCAGTAACACAAGGAACACTGAAGCTTTCTTT. Its protein is CASSNTRNTEAFF.

The count of this clone is one. This sequence joins TRBV19 and TRBJ2-7; the match to TRBD1 covers 10 bases. The J segment lost 4 bases and the V segment lost 8 bases, leaving 5 bases of the junction unmatched. From germline, CDR1 is LNHDA and CDR2 SQIVND (reference sequence). This CDR3 contains 13 residues. In DNA, the CDR3 is TGTGCCAGTGCCCGGACAGGGGGTTACGAGCAGTACTTC. It is translated as CASARTGGYEQYF.

This clone was seen a single time. The V gene is TRBV20-1, the J gene TRBJ2-1, with 11 bases matching TRBD2. The length of the CDR3 is 14 residues. The trim removed 3 bases at V and 8 bases at J, leaving 6 bases unmatched. In germline, CDR1 is DFQATT, CDR2 SNEGSKA (reference sequence). The chain's CDR3 is CSASRASGRYEQFF. The CDR3 region has the DNA TGCAGTGCTAGTCGGGCTAGCGGGAGGTATGAGCAGTTCTTC.

The genes are TRBV19 and TRBJ1-2; D remains ambiguous. Trimming removed 10 bases from V and 1 base from J, with 16 bases in between. This CDR3 is built from 14 residues. In germline, CDR1 is LNHDA, CDR2 SQIVND (reference sequence). In DNA, the CDR3 is TGTGCCAAATGGGTTCTAGAACGTAACTATGGCTACACCTTC. Translation: CAKWVLERNYGYTF.

This clone was counted once. V gene TRBV19 combines with J gene TRBJ2-7, with 9 bases aligning to TRBD1. The CDR3 extends over 15 amino acids. Germline CDR1 is LNHDA and CDR2 is SQIVND (reference sequence). V lost 6 bases and J lost 0; bases outside the gene matches: 6. CDR3 residues: CASSTTGGHSYEQYF. CDR3 bases: TGTGCCAGTAGCACTACAGGGGGCCACTCCTACGAGCAGTACTTC.

This chain links TRBV5-1 with TRBJ2-7, with 7 nucleotides matching TRBD2. The germline V gene has CDR1 SGHRS and CDR2 YFSETQ. V gave up 0 bases and J gave up 0 bases; unmatched junction bases: 9. The CDR3 contains 17 residues. As DNA, the CDR3 is TGCGCCAGCAGCTTGGAGAACCTAGCGGCCACCTCCTACGAGCAGTACTTC. Translation gives CASSLENLAATSYEQYF. The entire variable domain, with the rest obtained from reference TRBV5-1 and TRBJ2-7, is as follows: KAGVTQTPRYLIKTRGQQVTLSCSPISGHRSVSWYQQTPGQGLQFLFEYFSETQRNKGNFPGRFSGRQFSNSRSEMNVSTLELGDSALYLCASSLENLAATSYEQYFGPGTRLTVT.

V gene TRBV15 combines with J gene TRBJ1-5; 8 bases align to TRBD1. Trimming took 0 bases from V and 3 from J; bases not matched to a gene: 4. CDR1 and CDR2 from the germline V gene are LNHNV and YYDKDF (reference sequence). The CDR3 is 16 amino acids. CDR3: CATSREGTGYNQPQHF. The CDR3 DNA reads TGTGCCACCAGCAGAGAAGGGACAGGATACAATCAGCCCCAGCATTTT.

V and J are TRBV6-5 and TRBJ2-2; a possible D gene is TRBD2 (5 bases). Per the germline V gene, CDR1 is MNHEY and CDR2 is SVGAGI. Trimming removed 8 bases from V and 7 bases from J, with 20 bases in between. The CDR3 extends over 15 amino acids. The CDR3 DNA sequence: TGTGCCAGCGGTAGAGTCGAGGGAACGGGCGGGGAGCTGTTTTTT. It codes for CASGRVEGTGGELFF.

This chain joins TRBV7-9 and TRBJ2-7, with a possible D match to TRBD1 (5 bases). The CDR3 has 14 amino acids. V lost 5 bases, J lost 1 base, and 12 bases lay in between. In germline, CDR1 is SEHNR, CDR2 FQNEAQ (reference sequence). As DNA, the CDR3 is TGTGCCAGCAGCCCCGTAGGGGATTCCTACGAGCAGTACTTC. It translates to CASSPVGDSYEQYF. The whole variable domain, filled in from reference TRBV7-9 and TRBJ2-7, reads DTGVSQNPRHKITKRGQNVTFRCDPISEHNRLYWYRQTLGQGPEFLTYFQNEAQLEKSRLLSDRFSAERPKGSFSTLEIQRTEQGDSAMYLCASSPVGDSYEQYFGPGTRLTVT.

The chain uses TRBV28 and TRBJ1-1; D is unclear. The CDR3 has 12 amino acids. CDR1 is MDHEN and CDR2 is SYDVKM in the germline V gene. Trimming took off 6 bases at V and 3 bases at J, with 8 bases between the two ends. The CDR3 DNA is TGTGCCAGCAGCTCCGGTTACACTGAAGCTTTCTTT. It encodes CASSSGYTEAFF.

The V gene is TRBV12-3 or TRBV12-4, the J gene TRBJ2-3; D is ambiguous. This CDR3 region has 12 residues. V was trimmed by 5 bases and J by 7 bases, leaving 10 bases between them. The CDR3 nucleotides are TGTGCCAGCAGTCCTGGAGCATATACGCAGTATTTT. Amino acids: CASSPGAYTQYF.

This sequence joins TRBV6-5 and TRBJ2-1; 11 nucleotides line up with TRBD2. J lost 6 bases, V lost 6 bases, and 7 bases had no gene match. Germline V gives CDR1 MNHEY, CDR2 SVGAGI. CDR3 size: 15 residues. The chain's CDR3 is CASRALAGVTNEQFF. DNA of the CDR3: TGTGCCAGCAGAGCACTAGCGGGAGTCACCAATGAGCAGTTCTTC.

The chain combines TRBV18 with TRBJ2-3, with a tentative D call TRBD1 (5 bases). There are 14 residues in the CDR3. Germline-derived CDR1 and CDR2 are KGHSH and LQKENI. V lost 3 bases to trimming and J lost 5 bases, with 12 bases between them. The CDR3 is CASSPGRAQDTQYF. The CDR3 bases are TGTGCCAGCTCACCCGGCAGGGCGCAAGATACGCAGTATTTT.